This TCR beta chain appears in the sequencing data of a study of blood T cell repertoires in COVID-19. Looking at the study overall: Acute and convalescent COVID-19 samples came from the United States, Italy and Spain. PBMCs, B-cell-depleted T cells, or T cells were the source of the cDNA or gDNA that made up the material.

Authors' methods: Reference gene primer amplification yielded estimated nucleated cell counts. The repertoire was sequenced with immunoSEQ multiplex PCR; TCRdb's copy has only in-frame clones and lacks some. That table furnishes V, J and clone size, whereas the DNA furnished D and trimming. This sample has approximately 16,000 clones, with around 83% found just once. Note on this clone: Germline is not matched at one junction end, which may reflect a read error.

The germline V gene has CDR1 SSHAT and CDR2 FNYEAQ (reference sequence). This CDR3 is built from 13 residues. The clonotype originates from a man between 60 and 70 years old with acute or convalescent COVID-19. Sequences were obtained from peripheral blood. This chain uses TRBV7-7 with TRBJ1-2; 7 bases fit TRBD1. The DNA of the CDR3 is TGTGCTAGCAGCGAGGGACAGAACTATGGCTACACCTTC. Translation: CASSEGQNYGYTF.